This paragraph reports one TCR beta chain. TCRdb's copy holds only in-frame clones and misses some; the assay was immunoSEQ multiplex PCR. Among some 720,000 clones listed, roughly 90% were seen once. The CDR3 is 12 amino acids. Trimming cost V 10 bases and J 4 bases; bases outside gene matches: 2. Per the germline V gene, CDR1 is MDHEN and CDR2 is SYDVKM. This record comes from a study of shared T cell receptors in the human thymus. Separately, the same data were catalogued under a study of human thymus T cells.

The TCR sequence derives from a boy younger than two with a congenital heart defect. J is TRBJ1-1 and V is TRBV28; 11 bases line up with TRBD1. Source material: thymocytes. CDR3 in amino acids: CATGTGGTEAFF. DNA of the CDR3: TGTGCCACCGGGACAGGGGGCACTGAAGCTTTCTTT.